This TCR beta chain was retrieved from a study of T cells in localized non-small cell lung cancer. Study-wide results and caveats: Because researchers sequenced only one region of the tumor, heterogeneity is still possible. In adjacent lung appeared a median around 59 of the top 100 tumor clones.

Germline CDR1 and CDR2: SNHLY and FYNNEI. With V trimmed by 6 bases and J by 7 bases, 12 bases remained unmatched. The CDR3 totals 16 residues. Turning to this clone: Its specificity is unknown.

The table came from immunoSEQ multiplex PCR; TCRdb's copy has only in-frame clones and leaves some out. Of around 6,000 clones listed, over 12% are singletons. This TCR was sampled from a male donor aged 60 or over with stage II squamous cell lung carcinoma. The rearrangement uses TRBV2 and TRBJ2-2, with 9 bases aligning to TRBD2. The specimen comprised normal lung tissue next to the tumor, sampled before any cancer treatment. This chain's CDR3 is CASRGSSGALGGELFF. Here the CDR3 DNA reads TGTGCCAGCAGGGGGTCTAGCGGGGCTCTCGGCGGGGAGCTGTTTTTT.